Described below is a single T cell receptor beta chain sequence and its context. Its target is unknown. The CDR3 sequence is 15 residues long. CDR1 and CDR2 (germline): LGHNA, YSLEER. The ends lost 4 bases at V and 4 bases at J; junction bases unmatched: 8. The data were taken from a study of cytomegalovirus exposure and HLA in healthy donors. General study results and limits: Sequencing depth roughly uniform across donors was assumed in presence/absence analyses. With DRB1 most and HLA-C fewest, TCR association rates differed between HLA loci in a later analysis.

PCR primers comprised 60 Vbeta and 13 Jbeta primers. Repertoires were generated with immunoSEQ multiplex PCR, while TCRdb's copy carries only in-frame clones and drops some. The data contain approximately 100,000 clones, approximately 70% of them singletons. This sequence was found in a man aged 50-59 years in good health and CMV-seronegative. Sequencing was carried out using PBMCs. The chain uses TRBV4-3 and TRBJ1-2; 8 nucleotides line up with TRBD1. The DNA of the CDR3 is TGCGCCAGCAGCCTCGCCGGGACAGGAGGCTATGGCTACACCTTC. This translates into CASSLAGTGGYGYTF.